This T cell receptor beta chain was recovered during a study of blood T cell repertoires in COVID-19. The wider study: Italy, Spain and the United States were the sources of the convalescent and acute COVID-19 samples. Nucleic acid was either cDNA or gDNA, and it came from T cells, B-cell-depleted T cells, or PBMCs.

Original methodology: Estimation of nucleated cell counts was performed using reference gene primer amplification. TCRdb's copy holds only in-frame clones and misses some; the assay was immunoSEQ multiplex PCR. V and J calls and clone size are copied from that table; D and trimming were computed from the DNA. The sample carries 140,000 or so clones, more than 80% recorded once. From germline, CDR1 is KGHSH and CDR2 LQKENI. The CDR3 runs to 16 residues. Trimming cost V 3 bases and J 5 bases; bases outside gene matches: 9. The sequenced sample consisted of peripheral blood. The receptor comes from a woman older than 75 with acute or convalescent COVID-19. This chain uses TRBV18 with TRBJ1-4; 7 bases map to TRBD1. The CDR3 nucleotides read TGTGCCAGCTCACCTTTGACCGGGACAGTGAATGAAAAACTGTTTTTT. Its protein is CASSPLTGTVNEKLFF. Filled out from reference TRBV18 and TRBJ1-4, the complete variable domain reads NAGVMQNPRHLVRRRGQEARLRCSPMKGHSHVYWYRQLPEEGLKFMVYLQKENIIDESGMPKERFSAEFPKEGPSILRIQQVVRGDSAAYFCASSPLTGTVNEKLFFGSGTQLSVL.